The sequence of this TCR beta chain was determined in a study of T cells in Graves' hyperthyroidism and ophthalmopathy. Findings and caveats of the study: Stable hyperthyroidism was separated from ophthalmopathy by a model based on 13 V-J features. Most clonotypes expanded in the thyroid (above 0.001) were also present in blood.

The CDR3 regions of TCR beta were amplified from RNA transcripts. Primed by the HTBI set, a first-round RT-PCR was run on the TCR CDR3. One entry per CDR3 protein results from TCRdb running MiXCR on the multiplex PCR reads. The data show 270,000 or so distinct CDR3 sequences, 15% seen once. The germline V gene encodes CDR1 LNHDA and CDR2 SQIVND (reference sequence). The CDR3 totals 14 residues. Deletions cut 2 bases from V and 6 bases from J, with 11 bases between. Hyperthyroidism in the patients, aged 18 to 65, was newly diagnosed and under 2 months in duration. The table lists this clonotype with many counts. The antigen is unknown.

The V call is TRBV19, the J call TRBJ2-1; the D gene could be TRBD1 or TRBD2 (6 bases each). The TCR was taken from a woman aged 45-65 years with Graves' hyperthyroidism that later progressed to Graves' ophthalmopathy. Specimen: blood. The CDR3 coding sequence is TGTGCCAGTAGTATATGGGGGGCTGGCAATGAGCAGTTCTTC. Amino acids: CASSIWGAGNEQFF.